This entry features one T cell receptor beta chain sequence. Which antigen it targets is not known. No clone much larger than this one lies a single base away; base qualities are absent. These data are taken from a study of blood T cell repertoires in COVID-19 (dated by TCRdb to the early 2020s). A note on the overall study: Samples covering the acute and convalescent phases of COVID-19 were provided by collaborators in the United States, Italy and Spain. Sample metadata almost always included a de-identified subject ID, COVID-19 status, age in years and sex. Where available, HLA class I and class II types were obtained from metadata supplied by the sample provider rather than from assay-based typing. The prospective study material was composed of cDNA or gDNA derived from T cells, B-cell-depleted T cells, or PBMCs. The repertoires were released in a freely available public database intended as a resource for research on the immune response to SARS-CoV-2. Samples came from the ongoing ImmuneRACE study (first 160 participants) plus 1,254 subjects from 6 global collaborators. The dataset comprised deeply sampled blood TCRbeta repertoires from subjects exposed to, actively infected with, or recovered from COVID-19. The full study reports these points: How much clinical and demographic metadata was included differed by source and by participant, and the metadata was provided uncurated.

In the prospective study, participants were about 18 to 100 years old, resided in about two dozen geographic areas of the United States, and were enrolled through a virtual design. To assign participants to cohorts, the prospective study relied on clinical history that participants themselves reported in a screening survey and a study questionnaire. Exposed participants were defined as having been in contact with someone with a PCR-confirmed or clinician-diagnosed COVID-19 case within 2 weeks of study entry. In the prospective study, mobile phlebotomists collected whole blood, serum and a nasopharyngeal or oropharyngeal swab from each participant. Participants in the prospective study had the option to provide additional blood draws and questionnaires over a 2-month period. Prospective study blood samples were shipped either frozen or at room temperature before DNA extraction. TCRbeta CDR3 regions were amplified from genomic DNA using the immunoSEQ Assay, a bias-controlled multiplex PCR. As for how the authors treated the data: Within the assay, amplification of reference gene primers was used to estimate how many nucleated cells each sample contained. Sequence reads were collapsed and filtered to measure the absolute abundance of every unique TCRbeta CDR3 rearrangement. For each sample, productive Simpson clonality was calculated as the square root of Simpson's diversity index across productive rearrangements. Drawn from immuneACCESS, this table holds only the in-frame rearrangements with V and J called that TCRdb kept. Clones are partly lost; checked studies trace under half to an unresolved V gene and leave the rest unexplained. That table furnishes V, J and clone size, whereas the DNA furnished D and trimming. Counted in this sample were around 190,000 clones; 84% of them appeared once. The top ten constitute roughly 3.1% of the sample.

The germline V gene (reference sequence) gives CDR1 as MNHEY and CDR2 as SMNVEV. The CDR3 measures 16 amino acids from cysteine to phenylalanine. Only CDR3 DNA remains: 48 bases, in frame from the first base. V drops 0 bases and J drops 9 bases, leaving 18 bases in between. Sample: PBMCs or T cells enriched from blood (not recorded which). The V gene is TRBV27 and the J gene is TRBJ2-1, with a weak D call of TRBD2 (7 bases match). The sequence was obtained from a woman aged 25-40 years who had been exposed to COVID-19. The nucleotides read TGTGCCAGCAGTTTATCGGAGGGGGGGGGTATTAGTGAGCAGTTCTTC. It encodes CASSLSEGGGISEQFF.